This T cell receptor (beta chain) was recorded in a study of T cell responses to AZD1222 COVID-19 vaccine. Study-level results: Females outnumbered males among donors, who were mostly white British; clonal diversity was possibly underestimated. There were vaccine-associated CD4 TCRs across spike, dominant at 160-218 and 743-854. Baseline seropositivity occurred in only six or seven AZD1222 recipients. Repertoires were sampled only after the peak T cell response.

Turning to this clone: Its antigen remains unknown.

Generated by immunoSEQ multiplex PCR, the TCRdb table keeps only in-frame clones and is missing some. Counted here are some 130,000 clones, about nine tenths occurring once; the ten biggest clones make up under 25%. CDR3 size: 13 residues. The germline gives CDR1 MNHEY, CDR2 SVGEGT. Trimming at V came to 5 bases and at J to 4 bases, leaving 4 bases not matched to a gene. The specimen was peripheral blood, collected on day 0 of AZD1222 vaccination. The TCR comes from an adult in good health. This rearrangement joins TRBV6-2 or TRBV6-3 to TRBJ1-2, with 7 bases lining up with TRBD1. CDR3 sequence reads: CASSNRGGYGYTF. CDR3 sequence (DNA): TGTGCCAGCAGTAACAGGGGCGGCTATGGCTACACCTTC.